These 25 T cell receptor beta chains originate from one sample sequenced in a study of blood T cell repertoires in COVID-19. Data came from immunoSEQ multiplex PCR; TCRdb stores just in-frame clones and leaves some out. Among about 140,000 clones listed, around 73% were seen once. Sequencing was performed on peripheral blood. The receptor set was obtained from a man aged 55 to 70 who had recovered from COVID-19.

This clone occurred a few times. This chain joins TRBV6-1 and TRBJ2-1; 13 bases are a match to TRBD2. Germline V lookup: CDR1 MNHNS, CDR2 SASEGT. The trim removed 3 bases at V and 4 bases at J, leaving 3 bases unmatched. There are 16 residues in the CDR3. CDR3 loop: CASSDQGLAGYNEQFF. The CDR3 nucleotides are TGTGCCAGCAGTGACCAGGGACTAGCGGGGTACAATGAGCAGTTCTTC.

CDR3 coding DNA: TGTGCCAGTAGTATCCTTGCGGGAGGGAGCGCCGGGGAGCTGTTTTTT. Its translation: CASSILAGGSAGELFF. The chain employs TRBV19 and TRBJ2-2, with TRBD2 identical over 9 bases. Germline values: CDR1 LNHDA, CDR2 SQIVND (reference sequence). Germline trimming cut 3 bases from V and 6 bases from J; bases unmatched to any gene: 8. The CDR3 loop spans 16 amino acids.

The genes are TRBV7-9 and TRBJ1-4, with D unclear. V lost 2 bases and J lost 5, with 18 bases in between. The CDR3 has 17 residues. Germline lookup yields CDR1 SEHNR and CDR2 FQNEAQ (reference sequence). The CDR3: CASSLMRILAENEKLFF. CDR3 DNA: TGTGCCAGCAGCTTAATGAGGATTTTGGCGGAGAATGAAAAACTGTTTTTT. Using reference TRBV7-9 and TRBJ1-4 for the parts outside the CDR3, the full variable domain is DTGVSQNPRHKITKRGQNVTFRCDPISEHNRLYWYRQTLGQGPEFLTYFQNEAQLEKSRLLSDRFSAERPKGSFSTLEIQRTEQGDSAMYLCASSLMRILAENEKLFFGSGTQLSVL.

DNA for the CDR3: TGTGCCAGCAGCTTAAGAAGGAGCTATGGCTACACCTTC. Its translation: CASSLRRSYGYTF. V gene TRBV5-6 combines with J gene TRBJ1-2; no reliable D call. V shed 2 bases and J shed 4 bases, with 9 bases lying between them. Germline lookup yields CDR1 SGHDT and CDR2 YYEEEE. The CDR3 is made up of 13 amino acids. Full variable domain (remainder filled in from reference TRBV5-6 and TRBJ1-2): DAGVTQSPTHLIKTRGQQVTLRCSPKSGHDTVSWYQQALGQGPQFIFQYYEEEERQRGNFPDRFSGHQFPNYSSELNVNALLLGDSALYLCASSLRRSYGYTFGSGTRLTVV.

The chain couples TRBV29-1 to TRBJ2-1; 7 nucleotides align to TRBD2. The germline V gene has CDR1 SQVTM and CDR2 ANQGSEA. The V segment lost 7 bases and the J segment 7 bases; nucleotides outside the gene matches: 10. The CDR3 is made up of 13 amino acids. The CDR3 sequence: CSGLWTSGNEQFF. For the CDR3, the DNA is TGCAGCGGCCTTTGGACTAGTGGTAATGAGCAGTTCTTC.

The chain is built from TRBV9 and TRBJ1-2; TRBD1 is a possible D gene (6 bases). The CDR3 consists of 17 residues. Looked up from germline, CDR1 is SGDLS and CDR2 is YYNGEE. The V gene lost 0 bases and the J gene lost 0 bases, with 15 bases spanning the gap. CDR3 sequence reads: CASSVVGFGQSNYGYTF. The CDR3 coding sequence is TGTGCCAGCAGCGTAGTAGGGTTCGGACAGTCTAACTATGGCTACACCTTC.

The V gene is TRBV19, the J gene TRBJ2-3; D gene uncertain. Between the trimmed V and J ends, which lost 4 bases and 2 bases, there was a span of 19 bases. The CDR3 extends over 17 amino acids. The germline V gene has CDR1 LNHDA and CDR2 SQIVND (reference sequence). CDR3 protein: CASSTVALRLITDTQYF. DNA of the CDR3: TGTGCCAGTAGTACTGTGGCTCTCCGACTTATCACAGATACGCAGTATTTT.

This chain connects TRBV5-4 to TRBJ2-1, with 7 bases that match TRBD2. Germline V gene data show CDR1 as SGHNT and CDR2 as YYREEE (reference sequence). The ends lost 5 bases at V and 0 bases at J; junction bases unmatched: 8. This CDR3 region has 16 residues. CDR3 nucleotide sequence: TGTGCCAGCAGAAGAGGCGGGGGTAGCTCCTACAATGAGCAGTTCTTC. This encodes CASRRGGGSSYNEQFF.

This clone came up once. This chain links TRBV4-2 with TRBJ2-1, with D perhaps TRBD1 (6 bases). Trimming took off 0 bases at V and 5 bases at J, with 17 bases between the two ends. The CDR3 sequence is 17 residues long. Germline CDR1 LGHNA, CDR2 YNFKEQ. The CDR3 bases are TGTGCCAGCAGCCAAGATCTAGGGCAGGGGTTCCACAATGAGCAGTTCTTC. Translated, it gives CASSQDLGQGFHNEQFF.

The chain joins TRBV25-1 to TRBJ1-4, with 9 bases matching TRBD1. The CDR3 consists of 15 residues. Germline V gives CDR1 MGHDK, CDR2 SYGVNS. Germline trimming cut 5 bases from V and 6 bases from J; bases unmatched to any gene: 7. CDR3 residues: CASSNPGQGYEKLFF. The DNA for the CDR3 is TGTGCCAGCAGTAACCCGGGACAGGGTTATGAAAAACTGTTTTTT.

The chain combines TRBV30 with TRBJ1-2, with D hard to call. V lost 1 base and J 4 bases, leaving 7 bases between the germline ends. Germline CDR1 and CDR2: GTSNPN and SVGIG (reference sequence). The CDR3 is made up of 12 amino acids. DNA of the CDR3: TGTGCCTGGAGTGCAGTGATCTATGGCTACACCTTC. Its protein is CAWSAVIYGYTF.

The rearrangement links TRBV7-9 to TRBJ1-1, with 7 bases aligning to TRBD1. The CDR3 spans 13 residues. The germline CDR1 and CDR2 sequences are SEHNR and FQNEAQ (reference sequence). V dropped 3 bases and J dropped 5; count of bases not matched to a gene: 3. The CDR3 loop reads CASSFTGDTEAFF. The CDR3 region has the DNA TGTGCCAGCAGCTTTACAGGGGATACTGAAGCTTTCTTT.

This clone was recorded a few times. The chain recombines TRBV7-9 with TRBJ1-5; D uncertain. V lost 3 bases and J 1 base, leaving 4 bases between the germline ends. The germline V gene has CDR1 SEHNR and CDR2 FQNEAQ (reference sequence). The CDR3 runs to 13 residues. The CDR3 nucleotides are TGTGCCAGCAGCTTTGAGAGCAATCAGCCCCAGCATTTT. Translated: CASSFESNQPQHF.

CDR3 sequence (DNA): TGTGCCACCTCCCCGGGAAACGATGGCTACACCTTC. This sequence encodes CATSPGNDGYTF. The V call is TRBV24-1, the J call TRBJ1-2; D is unresolved. The V end was cut by 9 bases, the J end by 6 bases, with 13 bases between. The CDR3 contains 12 residues. Germline CDR1 and CDR2: KGHDR and SFDVKD.

This clone was detected a few times. The rearrangement joins TRBV4-3 to TRBJ2-3, with D perhaps matching TRBD2 (5 bases). Germline assignment: CDR1 LGHNA and CDR2 YSLEER. This CDR3 has 15 amino acids. With 2 bases removed from V and 3 bases from J, the gap between germline ends came to 12 bases. The CDR3 reads CASSQLLTGTDTQYF. The DNA of the CDR3 is TGCGCCAGCAGCCAACTCCTTACGGGGACAGATACGCAGTATTTT.

The J gene is TRBJ1-2, the V gene TRBV19; D unresolved. Germline CDR1 is LNHDA and CDR2 is SQIVND (reference sequence). V gave up 3 bases and J gave up 7 bases, with 12 bases separating them. The CDR3 runs to 13 residues. The CDR3 sequence is CASSIDLAVGYTF. The CDR3 nucleotides are TGTGCCAGTAGTATCGATCTCGCGGTTGGCTACACCTTC. Variable domain in full (rest from reference TRBV19 and TRBJ1-2): DGGITQSPKYLFRKEGQNVTLSCEQNLNHDAMYWYRQDPGQGLRLIYYSQIVNDFQKGDIAEGYSVSREKKESFPLTVTSAQKNPTAFYLCASSIDLAVGYTFGSGTRLTVV.

Here the CDR3 reads CASKGTGQGPNQPQHF. The DNA for the CDR3 is TGTGCCAGCAAGGGTACCGGACAGGGACCAAATCAGCCCCAGCATTTT. The genes are TRBV2 and TRBJ1-5; 8 bases align to TRBD1. Germline assignment: CDR1 SNHLY and CDR2 FYNNEI. Trimming removed 7 bases from V and 4 bases from J; junction bases left unmatched: 12. This CDR3 comprises 16 residues.

J is TRBJ1-1 and V is TRBV5-5, with TRBD1 matching over 7 bases. Per the germline V gene, CDR1 is SGHKS and CDR2 is YYEKEE (reference sequence). The CDR3 length is 13 residues. After removal of 5 bases from V and 1 base from J, the junction contained 2 bases not matched to a gene. The CDR3: CASSRTGNTEAFF. The CDR3 nucleotides are TGTGCCAGCAGTCGGACAGGGAACACTGAAGCTTTCTTT.

This chain links TRBV30 with TRBJ2-1; TRBD1 aligns across 12 bases. In germline, CDR1 is GTSNPN, CDR2 SVGIG (reference sequence). The CDR3 extends over 14 amino acids. V lost 4 bases to trimming and J lost 6 bases; unmatched junction nucleotides: 4. CDR3 region: CAWTGDRGRNEQFF. The CDR3 bases are TGTGCCTGGACCGGGGACAGGGGGCGCAATGAGCAGTTCTTC.

This clone appeared a few times. The CDR3 bases are TGTGCCAGTAGTATTACGGGACATACCACTGAAGCTTTCTTT. Its protein product is CASSITGHTTEAFF. The rearrangement uses TRBV19 and TRBJ1-1; possibly TRBD1 for D (6 bases). The length of the CDR3 is 14 residues. Germline CDR1 is LNHDA and CDR2 is SQIVND (reference sequence). Deletions cut 3 bases from V and 4 bases from J, with 12 bases between.

The chain carries TRBV9 and TRBJ2-1; 7 bases fit TRBD2. Germline V lookup: CDR1 SGDLS, CDR2 YYNGEE. The J segment lost 7 bases and the V segment lost 4 bases, leaving 14 bases of the junction unmatched. The CDR3 totals 16 residues. The CDR3 is CASSPRGESIWNEQFF. CDR3 in DNA: TGTGCCAGCAGCCCTCGGGGGGAGTCCATCTGGAATGAGCAGTTCTTC.

Only one count was recorded for this clone. This chain connects TRBV4-1 to TRBJ2-4, with 8 bases identical to TRBD1. V gave up 3 bases and J gave up 5 bases; unmatched junction bases: 3. The CDR3 consists of 14 residues. Germline lookup yields CDR1 MGHRA and CDR2 YSYEKL. In DNA form, the CDR3 reads TGCGCCAGCAGCCACGACAGGGGTGAAAACATTCAGTACTTC. Its translation is CASSHDRGENIQYF.

The rearrangement uses TRBV27 and TRBJ1-1; 7 positions match TRBD1. After removal of 3 bases from V and 8 bases from J, the junction contained 3 bases not matched to a gene. The V gene's germline CDR1 is MNHEY and CDR2 SMNVEV (reference sequence). This CDR3 is built from 12 residues. The CDR3 here is CASSFRDSEAFF. The CDR3 nucleotides read TGTGCCAGCAGTTTTCGGGACAGCGAAGCTTTCTTT.

The J gene is TRBJ2-1, the V gene TRBV28; TRBD2 matches at 7 bases. In germline, CDR1 is MDHEN, CDR2 SYDVKM. Germline trimming cut 8 bases from V and 3 bases from J; bases unmatched to any gene: 7. The CDR3 spans 14 residues. The CDR3 is CASCLAEVYNEQFF. For the CDR3, the DNA is TGTGCCAGCTGCCTAGCGGAAGTCTACAATGAGCAGTTCTTC.

The gene calls are TRBV6-4 and TRBJ2-3; D perhaps matches TRBD2 (6 bases). Trimming left V 4 bases short and J 2 bases short, with 10 bases between. The germline CDR1 and CDR2 sequences are MRHNA and SNTAGT. The CDR3 is 14 residues long. The CDR3 sequence is CASSAGDSTDTQYF. CDR3 nucleotide sequence: TGTGCCAGCAGTGCGGGGGACTCCACAGATACGCAGTATTTT.